The clone carrying this TCR beta chain was seen more than once but under ten times. As yet, its antigen is unknown. The time point denotes: newly diagnosed GD, antithyroid drugs for less than 3 months. The authors made the TCR library using RNA they extracted from PBMCs. The data were obtained in a study of regulatory T cells in long-lasting Graves disease. Points from the study as a whole: Under persistent disease, TRBV28, TRBJ1-2 and TRBJ2-5 were used preferentially.

The ends lost 4 bases at V and 3 bases at J; junction bases unmatched: 3. Germline V gives CDR1 MNHEY, CDR2 SVGEGT. The CDR3 is 13 residues long. Combining iRepertoire HTBI primers with Arm-PCR of CDR3 regions, the authors built TCR beta libraries. One entry per CDR3 protein results from TCRdb running MiXCR on the multiplex PCR reads. The sample holds about 330,000 distinct CDR3 sequences, roughly 16% seen once. These same records also appear under a second study, on T cells in Graves' hyperthyroidism and ophthalmopathy.

Sequenced material: peripheral blood mononuclear cells (PBMCs), taken at new diagnosis, from a patient treated with antithyroid drugs. The TCR sequence derives from a woman younger than 35 with Graves disease. The chain joins TRBV6-2 or TRBV6-3 to TRBJ2-7, with TRBD2 matching over 7 bases. CDR3 DNA: TGTGCCAGCAGTTGGTTAGCGGGCTACGAGCAGTACTTC. Translated: CASSWLAGYEQYF.